The clone carrying this T cell receptor (beta chain) was picked up a small number of times. This CDR3 spans 15 amino acids. Germline CDR1 is LNHDA and CDR2 is SQIVND (reference sequence). V gave up 3 bases and J gave up 0 bases, with 11 bases separating them. This sample is drawn from a study of OX40 agonist ivuxolimab in advanced cancers. Across the study: The patients got ivuxolimab, which is an agonistic anti-OX40 (CD134) antibody.

Here immunoSEQ multiplex PCR was the method, and the copy in TCRdb shows in-frame clones only, minus some. The data contain some 70,000 clones, roughly nine tenths of them seen just once; the ten biggest clones take up less than 2.5%. This sample comprised CD4+ or CD8+ T cells sorted from blood, obtained in a trial of the OX40 agonist ivuxolimab. This chain links TRBV19 with TRBJ1-1, with a weak D call TRBD1 (5 bases). This TCR was recovered from an adult with an advanced solid tumor such as melanoma, head and neck, liver or kidney cancer. CDR3 in amino acids: CASSILAGLNTEAFF. The CDR3 DNA follows: TGTGCCAGTAGTATTCTCGCAGGGCTGAACACTGAAGCTTTCTTT.